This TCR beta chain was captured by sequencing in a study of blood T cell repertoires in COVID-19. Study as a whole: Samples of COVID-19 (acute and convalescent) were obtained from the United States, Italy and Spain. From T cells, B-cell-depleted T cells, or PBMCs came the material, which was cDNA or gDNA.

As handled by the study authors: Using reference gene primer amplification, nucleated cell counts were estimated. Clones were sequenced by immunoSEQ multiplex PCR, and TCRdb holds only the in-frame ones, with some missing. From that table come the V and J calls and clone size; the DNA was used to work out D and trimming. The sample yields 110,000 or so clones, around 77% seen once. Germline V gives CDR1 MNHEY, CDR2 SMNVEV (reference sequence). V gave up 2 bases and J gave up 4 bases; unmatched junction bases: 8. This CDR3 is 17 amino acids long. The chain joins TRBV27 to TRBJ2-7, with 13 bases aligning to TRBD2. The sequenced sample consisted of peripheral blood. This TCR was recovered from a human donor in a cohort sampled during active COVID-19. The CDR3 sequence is CASSLKFGLAGVYEQYF. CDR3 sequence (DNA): TGTGCCAGCAGTTTAAAATTCGGACTAGCGGGAGTTTACGAGCAGTACTTC.